The rows below give T cell receptor beta chains drawn from one sample of a study of CD8+ T cells in alopecia areata. Profiling relied on immunoSEQ multiplex PCR, and the TCRdb table lists in-frame clones only, not all of them. The data hold some 170,000 clones, with approximately 70% observed a single time. The specimen comprised CD8+ T cells sorted from blood, sampled at week 0. The receptors originated from a human donor with alopecia areata. CDR3s include the opening cysteine and the closing phenylalanine or tryptophan. A D gene is named only where the DNA matches it firmly. Only some rows state a clone size, as once, few, many or a class for expanded clones.

CDR3aa | CDR3nt | j_gene | v_gene | d_gene | abundance
CATSGGDNEQFF | TGTGCCACTAGCGGGGGGGACAATGAGCAGTTCTTC | TRBJ2-1 | TRBV7-8 | TRBD2 | few
CSVEGRENTEAFF | TGCAGCGTTGAAGGCCGGGAGAACACTGAAGCTTTCTTT | TRBJ1-1 | TRBV29-1 | NA | NA
CAISSSGGSTDTQYF | TGTGCCATCAGCTCGAGCGGGGGGTCCACAGATACGCAGTATTTT | TRBJ2-3 | TRBV10-3 | TRBD2 | NA
CSASVDEQFF | TGCAGTGCTAGCGTAGATGAGCAGTTCTTC | TRBJ2-1 | TRBV20-1 | NA | NA
CASSANIFRVAKNIQYF | TGTGCTAGCAGCGCCAATATTTTCCGTGTAGCCAAAAACATTCAGTACTTC | TRBJ2-4 | TRBV7-7 | NA | NA
CASSQVSEGGYGYTF | TGTGCCAGCAGCCAAGTTTCTGAGGGAGGCTATGGCTACACCTTC | TRBJ1-2 | TRBV14 | NA | NA
CASSELGVQETQYF | TGTGCCAGCAGTGAGTTGGGCGTCCAAGAGACCCAGTACTTC | TRBJ2-5 | TRBV6-1 | NA | NA
CASSGQTSYNEQFF | TGTGCCAGCTCAGGGCAGACCTCCTACAATGAGCAGTTCTTC | TRBJ2-1 | TRBV18 | NA | few
CASSYSSGSLGEQYF | TGTGCCAGCAGTTACTCGTCTGGGAGTTTGGGGGAGCAGTACTTC | TRBJ2-7 | TRBV6-5 | NA | NA
CASSQGRDSSYEQYF | TGCGCCAGCAGCCAAGGGCGGGACAGCTCCTACGAGCAGTACTTC | TRBJ2-7 | TRBV4-1 | NA | NA
CASDSGSSYNEQFF | TGTGCCAGCGATAGCGGGAGCTCCTACAATGAGCAGTTCTTC | TRBJ2-1 | TRBV5-6 | TRBD2 | NA
CASQGPMETNYGYTF | TGCGCCAGCCAAGGACCAATGGAAACTAACTATGGCTACACCTTC | TRBJ1-2 | TRBV10-2 | NA | NA
CASSETDTEAFF | TGCGCCAGCAGTGAGACGGACACTGAAGCTTTCTTT | TRBJ1-1 | TRBV10-2 | NA | NA
CSVERGANTGELFF | TGCAGCGTTGAAAGGGGGGCGAACACCGGGGAGCTGTTTTTT | TRBJ2-2 | TRBV29-1 | NA | NA
CASSPVQRGGDTQYF | TGTGCCAGCAGCCCGGTCCAGCGGGGTGGAGATACGCAGTATTTT | TRBJ2-3 | TRBV7-9 | TRBD2 | few
CSGLARDGTYEQYF | TGCAGCGGTTTAGCCCGGGACGGGACCTACGAGCAGTACTTC | TRBJ2-7 | TRBV29-1 | NA | few
CSVGGTERVQYF | TGCAGCGTTGGGGGGACCGAAAGGGTTCAGTACTTC | TRBJ2-4 | TRBV29-1 | NA | NA
CASSSASTQYF | TGTGCCAGCAGTTCAGCATCAACGCAGTATTTT | TRBJ2-3 | TRBV25-1 | NA | once
CASSQGQGAYYGYTF | TGTGCCAGCAGCCAAGGACAGGGAGCCTACTATGGCTACACCTTC | TRBJ1-2 | TRBV14 | TRBD1 | NA
CSVPGPRYEQYF | TGCAGCGTGCCTGGGCCACGCTACGAGCAGTACTTC | TRBJ2-7 | TRBV29-1 | NA | NA
CASSPGRSYEQYF | TGTGCCAGCAGCCCGGGTCGGTCCTACGAGCAGTACTTC | TRBJ2-7 | TRBV7-6 | NA | NA
CSVDVGQGVNYYGYTF | TGCAGCGTTGACGTGGGACAGGGTGTAAATTACTATGGCTACACCTTC | TRBJ1-2 | TRBV29-1 | TRBD1 | NA
CASSIGAASSYEQYF | TGTGCCAGTAGTATCGGGGCGGCTAGCTCCTACGAGCAGTACTTC | TRBJ2-7 | TRBV19 | NA | NA
CASSNSYGYTF | TGTGCCAGTTCTAACTCCTATGGCTACACCTTC | TRBJ1-2 | TRBV19 | NA | NA
CASSSGTGGRETQYF | TGTGCCAGCAGTTCGGGGACAGGGGGACGAGAGACCCAGTACTTC | TRBJ2-5 | TRBV28 | TRBD1 | NA
CASSARPGQVISGANVLTF | TGTGCCAGCAGCGCTCGTCCGGGACAGGTTATCTCTGGGGCCAACGTCCTGACTTTC | TRBJ2-6 | TRBV9 | TRBD1 | once
CASSPPDRGGYEQYF | TGTGCCAGCTCACCTCCGGACAGGGGGGGCTACGAGCAGTACTTC | TRBJ2-7 | TRBV18 | TRBD1 | NA
CASSSPRRQGTDTQYF | TGTGCCAGCAGCTCCCCCCGTCGTCAGGGCACAGATACGCAGTATTTT | TRBJ2-3 | TRBV7-2 | NA | few
CASRYSKTNTDTQYF | TGTGCCAGCAGATACTCGAAGACCAACACAGATACGCAGTATTTT | TRBJ2-3 | TRBV27 | NA | NA
CASTPWGYEQYF | TGTGCCAGCACCCCGTGGGGGTACGAGCAGTACTTC | TRBJ2-7 | TRBV2 | NA | few
CASSFPTGGTEAFF | TGTGCCAGCAGCTTCCCCACAGGTGGCACTGAAGCTTTCTTT | TRBJ1-1 | TRBV5-6 | NA | NA
CASSQGGPTGAFF | TGTGCCAGCAGCCAAGGGGGTCCAACGGGAGCTTTCTTT | TRBJ1-1 | TRBV4-2 | NA | NA
CASGSAGSAGELFF | TGTGCTAGTGGGTCAGCGGGGTCCGCCGGGGAGCTGTTTTTT | TRBJ2-2 | TRBV12-5 | TRBD2 | NA
CASSWGWGQGTETQYF | TGTGCCAGCAGCTGGGGTTGGGGACAGGGGACAGAGACCCAGTACTTC | TRBJ2-5 | TRBV7-2 | TRBD1 | few
CASSPRGGHEQYF | TGTGCCAGCAGCCCCAGGGGCGGCCACGAGCAGTACTTC | TRBJ2-7 | TRBV13 | NA | NA
CASSQSGTSSYNEQFF | TGCGCCAGCAGCCAAAGCGGAACGAGCTCCTACAATGAGCAGTTCTTC | TRBJ2-1 | TRBV4-1 | NA | NA
CASSLPSDRGQDGYTF | TGTGCCAGCAGCTTACCCTCGGACAGGGGGCAGGATGGCTACACCTTC | TRBJ1-2 | TRBV13 | TRBD1 | NA
CASSQEITGGIYNEQFF | TGCGCCAGCAGCCAAGAAATTACGGGGGGGATTTACAATGAGCAGTTCTTC | TRBJ2-1 | TRBV4-1 | TRBD2 | NA
CASSMFAGGNNEQFF | TGTGCCAGTAGTATGTTTGCGGGGGGGAACAATGAGCAGTTCTTC | TRBJ2-1 | TRBV19 | TRBD2 | once
CASSLLYSGGATDTQYF | TGTGCCAGCAGCCTACTGTATAGCGGGGGGGCAACAGATACGCAGTATTTT | TRBJ2-3 | TRBV7-2 | TRBD2 | few
CASSSGTQEQFF | TGTGCCAGCAGCTCCGGGACACAAGAGCAGTTCTTC | TRBJ2-1 | TRBV5-6 | NA | NA
CASSDGGGGRGYTF | TGTGCCAGCAGTGATGGGGGGGGAGGGCGCGGCTACACCTTC | TRBJ1-2 | TRBV25-1 | NA | NA
CASSDRTSGGWTDTQYF | TGTGCCAGCAGCGATCGCACTAGCGGGGGGTGGACAGATACGCAGTATTTT | TRBJ2-3 | TRBV13 | TRBD2 | NA
CASSSSGLAGGDTQYF | TGTGCCAGCAGCTCGAGTGGACTAGCGGGAGGGGATACGCAGTATTTT | TRBJ2-3 | TRBV13 | TRBD2 | once
CSVEEEGINYGYTF | TGCAGCGTTGAAGAGGAGGGCATCAACTATGGCTACACCTTC | TRBJ1-2 | TRBV29-1 | NA | NA
CASSLGYNEQFF | TGTGCCAGCAGCTTGGGATACAATGAGCAGTTCTTC | TRBJ2-1 | TRBV7-8 | NA | once
CASSDTGGPDTQYF | TGTGCCAGCAGTGATACGGGGGGGCCAGATACGCAGTATTTT | TRBJ2-3 | TRBV6-1 | TRBD2 | NA
CASSYWAGSQETQYF | TGTGCCAGCAGTTACTGGGCAGGTTCCCAAGAGACCCAGTACTTC | TRBJ2-5 | TRBV6-5 | NA | NA
CASSDVGPGETQYF | TGTGCCAGCAGTGACGTCGGACCCGGCGAGACCCAGTACTTC | TRBJ2-5 | TRBV25-1 | NA | few
CASVRGGRTEAFF | TGTGCCAGCGTTAGGGGGGGTAGGACTGAAGCTTTCTTT | TRBJ1-1 | TRBV7-9 | NA | once
CASSGGTNQPQHF | TGTGCCAGCAGCGGGGGGACTAATCAGCCCCAGCATTTT | TRBJ1-5 | TRBV14 | NA | few
CSVEVGRLTYEQYF | TGCAGCGTTGAAGTGGGGCGACTCACCTACGAGCAGTACTTC | TRBJ2-7 | TRBV29-1 | NA | NA